This TCR beta chain was profiled in a study of blood T cells in healthy people across ages. Then a second PCR, running roughly 7 to 11 cycles, was carried out with a sample-barcoded 5' primer and a J-beta primer mix. TCRdb analysed the 5' RACE reads with MiXCR anew, one entry per CDR3 protein. Of some 900,000 distinct CDR3 sequences in the sample, about 48% were seen once. The CDR3 length is 14 residues. In germline, CDR1 is SGHTA, CDR2 FQGNSA. V shed 2 bases and J shed 2 bases, with 4 bases lying between them. Details on this clonotype: Being one base from a much bigger clone, this may be a read error.

Material: blood. This TCR was sampled from a young man in good health. V gene TRBV7-2 combines with J gene TRBJ2-6, with no clear D. The CDR3 bases are TGTGCCAGCAGCTTAAGGACTGGGGCCAACGTCCTGACTTTC. Amino acids: CASSLRTGANVLTF.